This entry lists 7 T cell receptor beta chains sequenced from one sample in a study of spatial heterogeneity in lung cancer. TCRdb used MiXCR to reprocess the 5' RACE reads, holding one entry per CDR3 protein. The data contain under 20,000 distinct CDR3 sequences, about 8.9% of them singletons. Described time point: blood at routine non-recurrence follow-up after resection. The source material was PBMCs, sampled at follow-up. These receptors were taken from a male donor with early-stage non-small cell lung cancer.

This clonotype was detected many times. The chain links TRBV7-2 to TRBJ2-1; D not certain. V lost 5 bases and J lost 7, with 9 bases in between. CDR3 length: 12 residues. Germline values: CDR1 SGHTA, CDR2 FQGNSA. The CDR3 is CASSTHFNEQFF. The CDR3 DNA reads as TGTGCCAGCAGCACCCACTTTAATGAGCAGTTCTTC.

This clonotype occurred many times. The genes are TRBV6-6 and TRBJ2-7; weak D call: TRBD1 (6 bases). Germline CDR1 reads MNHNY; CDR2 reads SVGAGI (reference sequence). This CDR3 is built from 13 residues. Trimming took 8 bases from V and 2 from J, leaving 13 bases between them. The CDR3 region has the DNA TGTGCCAGCGGCCCAGGGGCTCCCTACGAGCAGTACTTC. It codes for CASGPGAPYEQYF.

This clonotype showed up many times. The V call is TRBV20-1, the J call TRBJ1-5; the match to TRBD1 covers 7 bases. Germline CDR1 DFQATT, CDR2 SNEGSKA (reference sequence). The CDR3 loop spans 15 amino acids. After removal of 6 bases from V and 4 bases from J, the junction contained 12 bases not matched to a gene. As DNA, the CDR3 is TGCAGTGCCACCAGTGGCCTCAGGGGGAATCAGCCCCAGCATTTT. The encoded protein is CSATSGLRGNQPQHF.

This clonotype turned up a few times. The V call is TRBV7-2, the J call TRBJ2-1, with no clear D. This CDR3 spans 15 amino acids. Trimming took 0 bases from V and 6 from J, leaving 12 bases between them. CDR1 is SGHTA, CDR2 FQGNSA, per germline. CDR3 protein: CASSLALGDFNEQFF. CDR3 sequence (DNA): TGTGCCAGCAGCTTAGCGCTCGGCGACTTCAATGAGCAGTTCTTC. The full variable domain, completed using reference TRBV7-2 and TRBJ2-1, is GAGVSQSPSNKVTEKGKDVELRCDPISGHTALYWYRQSLGQGLEFLIYFQGNSAPDKSGLPSDRFSAERTGGSVSTLTIQRTQQEDSAVYLCASSLALGDFNEQFFGPGTRLTVL.

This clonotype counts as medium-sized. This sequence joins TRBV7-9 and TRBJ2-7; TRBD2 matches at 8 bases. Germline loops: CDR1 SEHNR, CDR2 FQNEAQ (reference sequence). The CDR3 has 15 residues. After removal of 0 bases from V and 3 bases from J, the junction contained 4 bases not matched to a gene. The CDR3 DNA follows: TGTGCCAGCAGCTTAGCCCCGGGACTAGGCTACGAGCAGTACTTC. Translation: CASSLAPGLGYEQYF.

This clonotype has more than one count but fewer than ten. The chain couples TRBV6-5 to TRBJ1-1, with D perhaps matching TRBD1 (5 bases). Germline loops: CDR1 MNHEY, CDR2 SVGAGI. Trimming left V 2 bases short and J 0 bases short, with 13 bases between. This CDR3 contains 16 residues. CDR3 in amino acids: CASSYGDLGMNTEAFF. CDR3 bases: TGTGCCAGCAGTTACGGGGACTTGGGCATGAACACTGAAGCTTTCTTT.

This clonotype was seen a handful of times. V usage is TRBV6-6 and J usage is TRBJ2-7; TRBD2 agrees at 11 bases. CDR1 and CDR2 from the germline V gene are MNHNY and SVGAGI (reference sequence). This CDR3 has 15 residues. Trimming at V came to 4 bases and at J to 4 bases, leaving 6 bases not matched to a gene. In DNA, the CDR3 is TGTGCCAGCAGTTTCGGGACTAGCGGAAAATACGAGCAGTACTTC. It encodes CASSFGTSGKYEQYF.